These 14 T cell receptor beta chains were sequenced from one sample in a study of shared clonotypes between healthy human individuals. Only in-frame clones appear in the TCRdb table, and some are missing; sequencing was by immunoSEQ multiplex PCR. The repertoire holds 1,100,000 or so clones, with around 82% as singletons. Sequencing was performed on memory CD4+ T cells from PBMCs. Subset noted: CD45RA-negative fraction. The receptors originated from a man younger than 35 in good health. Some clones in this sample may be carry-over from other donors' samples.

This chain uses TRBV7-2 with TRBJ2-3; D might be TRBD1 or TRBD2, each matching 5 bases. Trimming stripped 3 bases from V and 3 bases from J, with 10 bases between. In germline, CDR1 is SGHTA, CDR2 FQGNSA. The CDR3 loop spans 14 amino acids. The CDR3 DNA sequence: TGTGCCAGCAGCTTGGGACCTATTACAGATACGCAGTATTTT. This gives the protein CASSLGPITDTQYF.

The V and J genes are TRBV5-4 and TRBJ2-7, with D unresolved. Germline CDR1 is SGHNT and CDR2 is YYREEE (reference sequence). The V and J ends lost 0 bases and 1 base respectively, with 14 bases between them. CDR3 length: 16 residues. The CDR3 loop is CASSLAGGEASYEQYF. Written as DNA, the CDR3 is TGTGCCAGCAGCTTGGCTGGCGGAGAGGCGTCCTACGAGCAGTACTTC. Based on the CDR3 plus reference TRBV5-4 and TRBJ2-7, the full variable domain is ETGVTQSPTHLIKTRGQQVTLRCSSQSGHNTVSWYQQALGQGPQFIFQYYREEENGRGNFPPRFSGLQFPNYSSELNVNALELDDSALYLCASSLAGGEASYEQYFGPGTRLTVT.

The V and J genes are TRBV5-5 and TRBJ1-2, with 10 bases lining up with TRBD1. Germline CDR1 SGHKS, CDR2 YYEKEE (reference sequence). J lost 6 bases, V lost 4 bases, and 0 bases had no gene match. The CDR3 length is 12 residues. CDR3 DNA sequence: TGTGCCAGCAGCGACAGGGGGCATGGCTACACCTTC. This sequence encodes CASSDRGHGYTF. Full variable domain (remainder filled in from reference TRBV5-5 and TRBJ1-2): DAGVTQSPTHLIKTRGQQVTLRCSPISGHKSVSWYQQVLGQGPQFIFQYYEKEERGRGNFPDRFSARQFPNYSSELNVNALLLGDSALYLCASSDRGHGYTFGSGTRLTVV.

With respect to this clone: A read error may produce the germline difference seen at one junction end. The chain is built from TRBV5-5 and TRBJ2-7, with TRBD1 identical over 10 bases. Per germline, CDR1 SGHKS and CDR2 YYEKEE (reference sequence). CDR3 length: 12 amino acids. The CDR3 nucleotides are TGTGCCAGCAGCTACGGGACAGGGGCAGAGGACTTC. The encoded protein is CASSYGTGAEDF.

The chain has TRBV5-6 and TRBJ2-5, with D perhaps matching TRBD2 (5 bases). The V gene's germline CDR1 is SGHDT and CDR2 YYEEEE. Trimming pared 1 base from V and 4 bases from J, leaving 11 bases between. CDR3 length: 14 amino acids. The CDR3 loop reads CASSLSGLGETQYF. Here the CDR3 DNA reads TGTGCCAGCAGCTTGTCGGGATTAGGAGAGACCCAGTACTTC.

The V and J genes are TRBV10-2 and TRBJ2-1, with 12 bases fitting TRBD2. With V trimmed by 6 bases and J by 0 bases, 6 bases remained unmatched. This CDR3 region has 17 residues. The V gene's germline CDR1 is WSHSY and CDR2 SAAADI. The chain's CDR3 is CASSLTSGSSSYNEQFF. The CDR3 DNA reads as TGCGCCAGCAGCTTGACTAGCGGGAGTAGCTCCTACAATGAGCAGTTCTTC.

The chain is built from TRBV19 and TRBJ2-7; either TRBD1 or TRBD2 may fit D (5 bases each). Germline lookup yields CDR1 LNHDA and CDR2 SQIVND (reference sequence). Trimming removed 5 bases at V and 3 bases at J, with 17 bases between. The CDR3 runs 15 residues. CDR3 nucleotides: TGTGCCAGTAGTTCGGATCGGGACGGAATCTACGAGCAGTACTTC. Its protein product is CASSSDRDGIYEQYF. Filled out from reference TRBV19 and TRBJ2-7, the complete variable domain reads DGGITQSPKYLFRKEGQNVTLSCEQNLNHDAMYWYRQDPGQGLRLIYYSQIVNDFQKGDIAEGYSVSREKKESFPLTVTSAQKNPTAFYLCASSSDRDGIYEQYFGPGTRLTVT.

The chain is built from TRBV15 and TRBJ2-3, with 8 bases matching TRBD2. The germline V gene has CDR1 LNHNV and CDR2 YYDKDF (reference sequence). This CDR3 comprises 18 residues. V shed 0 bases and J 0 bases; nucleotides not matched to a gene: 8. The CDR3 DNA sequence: TGTGCCACCAGCAGAGATGGGGGTAGCGGGACAAGCACAGATACGCAGTATTTT. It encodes CATSRDGGSGTSTDTQYF.

CDR3 sequence: CAISLTGLTNYGYTF. DNA of the CDR3: TGTGCCATCAGCCTGACAGGTCTGACTAACTATGGCTACACCTTC. The chain is built from TRBV10-3 and TRBJ1-2, with TRBD1 as a possible D gene (6 bases). This CDR3 spans 15 amino acids. CDR1 is ENHRY and CDR2 is SYGVKD in the germline V gene. Trimming cost V 6 bases and J 0 bases, with 14 bases left between them.

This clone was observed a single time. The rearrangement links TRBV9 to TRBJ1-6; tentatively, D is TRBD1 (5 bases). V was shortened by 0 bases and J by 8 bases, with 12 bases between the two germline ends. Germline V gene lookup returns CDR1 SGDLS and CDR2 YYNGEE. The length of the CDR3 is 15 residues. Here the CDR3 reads CASSVDPRVDSPLHF. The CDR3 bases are TGTGCCAGCAGCGTAGATCCCAGGGTGGATTCACCCCTCCACTTT.

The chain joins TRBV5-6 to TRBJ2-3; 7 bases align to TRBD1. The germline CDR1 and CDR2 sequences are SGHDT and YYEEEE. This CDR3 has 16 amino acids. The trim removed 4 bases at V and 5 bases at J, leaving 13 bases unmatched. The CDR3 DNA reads TGTGCCAGCAGCCTCCGCCCACAGGGGTTTAAAGATACGCAGTATTTT. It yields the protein CASSLRPQGFKDTQYF.

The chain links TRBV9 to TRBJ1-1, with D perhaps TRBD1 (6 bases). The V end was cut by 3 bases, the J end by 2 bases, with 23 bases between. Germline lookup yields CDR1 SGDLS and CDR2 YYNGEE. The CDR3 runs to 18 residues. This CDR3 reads CASSGWPRGGSINTEAFF. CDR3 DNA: TGTGCCAGCAGCGGGTGGCCACGGGGGGGCTCGATAAACACTGAAGCTTTCTTT.

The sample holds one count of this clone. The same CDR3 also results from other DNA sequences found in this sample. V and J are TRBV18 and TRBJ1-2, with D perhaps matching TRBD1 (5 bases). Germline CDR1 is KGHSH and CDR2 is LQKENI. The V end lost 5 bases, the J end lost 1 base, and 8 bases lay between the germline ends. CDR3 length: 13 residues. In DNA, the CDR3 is TGTGCCAGCTCAACAGACAGTAACTATGGCTACACCTTC. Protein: CASSTDSNYGYTF.

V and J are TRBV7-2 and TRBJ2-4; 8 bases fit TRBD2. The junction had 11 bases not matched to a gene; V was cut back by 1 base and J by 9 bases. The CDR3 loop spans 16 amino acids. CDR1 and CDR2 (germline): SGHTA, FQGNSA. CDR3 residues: CASSLVSSGIAGIQYF. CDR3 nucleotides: TGTGCCAGCAGCTTAGTGAGTAGCGGGATCGCTGGCATTCAGTACTTC. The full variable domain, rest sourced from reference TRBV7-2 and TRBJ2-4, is GAGVSQSPSNKVTEKGKDVELRCDPISGHTALYWYRQSLGQGLEFLIYFQGNSAPDKSGLPSDRFSAERTGGSVSTLTIQRTQQEDSAVYLCASSLVSSGIAGIQYFGAGTRLSVL.